This is a list of T cell receptor beta chains from one sample in a study of human T cells and chemical hapten exposure. TCRdb reprocessed the RACE reads with MiXCR, giving one entry per CDR3 protein. There are some 350,000 distinct CDR3 sequences in the sample; over 6% occur only once, and less than 6.5% lies in the top ten. Sample: whole blood, taken in connection with sensitization to the hapten diphenylcyclopropenone (DPC). These receptors originate from a woman aged 18-35 years with alopecia areata. Some clones in this sample may be carry-over from other donors' samples. Each CDR3 is given with its conserved first and last residue. D genes are given only for firm matches. Clone size is given for some rows only: seen once, a few or many times, or a class if the clone is expanded.

V gene,D gene,clone size,J gene,CDR3 protein,CDR3 DNA
TRBV5-6,.,many,TRBJ1-4,CASSLVRGAREKLFF,TGTGCCAGCAGCTTGGTTCGGGGGGCAAGAGAAAAACTGTTTTTT
TRBV12-3/TRBV12-4,.,.,TRBJ1-3,CASSFQRGLGGNTIYF,TGTGCCAGCAGTTTTCAACGGGGTTTGGGTGGAAACACCATATATTTT
TRBV5-1,TRBD1,.,TRBJ2-7,CASSLKTVDRDSSSYEQYF,TGCGCCAGCAGCTTAAAGACCGTGGACCGGGACAGTTCGTCCTACGAGCAGTACTTC
TRBV6-1,.,many,TRBJ1-6,CASAIRDNSPLHF,TGTGCCAGCGCCATTAGGGATAATTCACCCCTCCACTTT
TRBV6-1,TRBD1,.,TRBJ2-5,CASSVGTGSQETQYF,TGTGCCAGCAGTGTGGGGACAGGGTCCCAAGAGACCCAGTACTTC
TRBV7-9,.,few,TRBJ2-5,CASSLVTSTKETQYF,TGTGCCAGCAGCTTAGTAACTAGCACGAAAGAGACCCAGTACTTC
TRBV28,.,many,TRBJ2-7,CASSPGSSYEQYF,TGTGCCAGCTCACCAGGCAGCTCCTACGAGCAGTACTTC
TRBV20-1,.,.,TRBJ1-4,CSARADSLNEKLFF,TGCAGTGCTAGGGCCGACAGCCTCAATGAAAAACTGTTTTTT
TRBV24-1,.,.,TRBJ1-1,CAKSTQINTEAFF,TGTGCCAAATCGACACAGATCAACACTGAAGCTTTCTTT
TRBV10-3,.,.,TRBJ2-3,CAISDFHSVPDTQYF,TGTGCCATCAGTGATTTTCATTCGGTGCCAGATACGCAGTATTTT
TRBV12-3/TRBV12-4,.,many,TRBJ2-3,CASSPPRTGTDTQYF,TGTGCCAGCAGCCCCCCCCGAACCGGCACAGATACGCAGTATTTT
TRBV11-2,TRBD2,few,TRBJ2-5,CASSFTSGGHPGETQYF,TGTGCCAGCAGCTTCACTAGCGGAGGACACCCTGGAGAGACCCAGTACTTC
TRBV18,.,few,TRBJ2-7,CASSPPVVRQYEQYF,TGTGCCAGCTCACCACCGGTTGTCAGGCAGTACGAGCAGTACTTC
TRBV6-2/TRBV6-3,TRBD1,few,TRBJ1-2,CASSPDRDDYGYTF,TGTGCCAGCAGCCCGGACAGGGATGACTATGGCTACACCTTC
TRBV28,.,many,TRBJ1-6,CASSPQRGSYNSPLHF,TGTGCCAGCAGCCCACAGAGGGGTTCCTATAATTCACCCCTCCACTTT
TRBV7-2,.,.,TRBJ1-1,CASSLVGGGTYTEAFF,TGTGCCAGCAGCTTAGTGGGGGGCGGTACGTACACTGAAGCTTTCTTT
TRBV12-3/TRBV12-4,TRBD1,many,TRBJ1-1,CASSLGQGSTEAFF,TGTGCCAGCAGTTTAGGACAGGGGAGCACTGAAGCTTTCTTT
TRBV6-2/TRBV6-3,.,many,TRBJ1-1,CASSYRDPRGGAEAFF,TGTGCCAGCAGCTACCGAGACCCCAGGGGAGGAGCTGAAGCTTTCTTT